This record covers a single T cell receptor (beta chain). Its specificity is not known. The data stem from a study of TIL therapy for anti-PD-1-resistant metastatic lung cancer. Study overall: Tumors were harvested before any PD-1/PD-L1 blockade. Most patients had lung adenocarcinoma.

From germline, CDR1 is LNHDA and CDR2 SQIVND (reference sequence). This CDR3 has 15 amino acids. V was pared by 0 bases and J by 9 bases, with 15 bases between. Study-level findings and limits: After infusion, TIL clonotypes partly replaced peripheral T cells and declined over months.

Time point defined: pre-treatment sample, taken before nivolumab and TIL therapy. Patients were adults with stage 4 NSCLC. Sequencing used immunoSEQ v3. The repertoire was sequenced with immunoSEQ multiplex PCR; TCRdb's copy has only in-frame clones and lacks some. Among tens of thousands of clones, 79% were seen once, and the ten largest hold about 5%. The chain employs TRBV19 and TRBJ2-1; the D call may be TRBD1 or TRBD2 (6 bases each). The receptor's source is a woman between 30 and 85 years old with non-small cell lung cancer. This specimen was blood, taken at baseline. Written as DNA, the CDR3 is TGTGCCAGTAGTATAGATCCGGAGGGGGTCCCTGAGCAGTTCTTC. Protein product: CASSIDPEGVPEQFF.